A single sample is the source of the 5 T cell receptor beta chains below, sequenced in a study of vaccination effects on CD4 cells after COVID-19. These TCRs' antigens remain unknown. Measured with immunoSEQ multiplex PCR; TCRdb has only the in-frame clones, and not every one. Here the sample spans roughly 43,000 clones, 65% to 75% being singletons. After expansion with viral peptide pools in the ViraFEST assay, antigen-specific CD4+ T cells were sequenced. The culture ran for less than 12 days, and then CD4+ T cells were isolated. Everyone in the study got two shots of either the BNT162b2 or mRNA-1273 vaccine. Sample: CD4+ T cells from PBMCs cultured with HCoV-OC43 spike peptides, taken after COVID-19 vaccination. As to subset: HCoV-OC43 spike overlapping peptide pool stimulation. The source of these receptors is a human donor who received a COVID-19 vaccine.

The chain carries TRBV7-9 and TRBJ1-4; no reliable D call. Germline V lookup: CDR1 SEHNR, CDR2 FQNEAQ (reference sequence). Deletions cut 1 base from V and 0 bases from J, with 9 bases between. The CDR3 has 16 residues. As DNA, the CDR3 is TGTGCCAGCAGCTTAGGGACGAGGGCAACTAATGAAAAACTGTTTTTT. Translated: CASSLGTRATNEKLFF.

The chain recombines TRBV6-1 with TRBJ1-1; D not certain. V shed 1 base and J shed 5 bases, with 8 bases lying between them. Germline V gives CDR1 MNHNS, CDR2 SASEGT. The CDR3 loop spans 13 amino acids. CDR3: CASSEVSGTEAFF. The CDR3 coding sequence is TGTGCCAGCAGTGAAGTCTCGGGAACTGAAGCTTTCTTT.

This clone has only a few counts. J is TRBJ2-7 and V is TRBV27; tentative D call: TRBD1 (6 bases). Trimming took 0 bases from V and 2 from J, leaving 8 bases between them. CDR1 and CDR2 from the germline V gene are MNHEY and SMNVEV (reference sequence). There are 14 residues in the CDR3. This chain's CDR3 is CASSLSRGTYEQYF. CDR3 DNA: TGTGCCAGCAGTTTATCGAGGGGGACCTACGAGCAGTACTTC.

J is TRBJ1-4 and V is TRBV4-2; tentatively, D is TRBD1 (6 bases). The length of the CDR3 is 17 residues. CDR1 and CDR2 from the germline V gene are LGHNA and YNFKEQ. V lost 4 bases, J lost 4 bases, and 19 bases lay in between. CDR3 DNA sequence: TGTGCCAGCAGCCCCAGCACACAAAACAGGGTTAATGAAAAACTGTTTTTT. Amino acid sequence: CASSPSTQNRVNEKLFF.

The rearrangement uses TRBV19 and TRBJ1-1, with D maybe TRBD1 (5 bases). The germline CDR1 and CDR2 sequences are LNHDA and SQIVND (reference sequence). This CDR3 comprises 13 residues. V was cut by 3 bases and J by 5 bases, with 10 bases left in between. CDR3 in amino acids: CASSIWGRTEAFF. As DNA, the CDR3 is TGTGCCAGTAGTATTTGGGGGAGGACTGAAGCTTTCTTT.